This T cell receptor beta chain was identified during a study of T-cell memory formation after mild COVID-19. A remark on this clonotype: Its antigen remains unknown.

Germline loops: CDR1 ENHRY, CDR2 SYGVKD. V lost 2 bases and J lost 6, with 2 bases in between. CDR3 size: 12 residues. Study observations and caveats: Clones that shrank (day 15 to 85) were balanced CD4/CD8, whereas later expanders leaned CD4+.

TCRdb independently ran MiXCR on the 5' RACE reads; one entry per CDR3 protein. The sample yields 40,000 to 60,000 distinct CDR3 sequences, roughly an eighth seen once. The V gene is TRBV10-3, the J gene TRBJ1-6; D gene ambiguous. The source of this sequence is a man aged 18 to 30 who had mild COVID-19 (a few samples of this study predate the infection). Cell type and time point are not known. The sequenced sample was PBMCs or a T cell subset sorted from them (not recorded which). The CDR3 is CAISEGNSPLHF. CDR3 DNA sequence: TGTGCCATCAGTGAGGGTAATTCACCCCTCCACTTT.